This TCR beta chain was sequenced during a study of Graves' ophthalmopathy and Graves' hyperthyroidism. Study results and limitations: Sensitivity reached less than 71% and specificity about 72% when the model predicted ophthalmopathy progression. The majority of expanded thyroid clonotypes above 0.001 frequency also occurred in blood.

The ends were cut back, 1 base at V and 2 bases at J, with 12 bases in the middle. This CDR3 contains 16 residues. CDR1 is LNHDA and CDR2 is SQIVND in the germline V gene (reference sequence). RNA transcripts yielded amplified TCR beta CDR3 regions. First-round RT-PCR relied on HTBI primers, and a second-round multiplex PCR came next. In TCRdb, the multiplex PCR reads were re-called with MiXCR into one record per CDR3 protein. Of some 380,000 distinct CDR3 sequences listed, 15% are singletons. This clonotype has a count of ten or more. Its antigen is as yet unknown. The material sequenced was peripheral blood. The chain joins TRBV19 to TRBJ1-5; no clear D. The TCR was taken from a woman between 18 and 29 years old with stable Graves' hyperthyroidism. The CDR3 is CASSIVVTDGNQPQHF. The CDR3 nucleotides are TGTGCCAGTAGTATAGTAGTTACAGACGGCAATCAGCCCCAGCATTTT.